The T cell receptor (beta chain) under discussion was sequenced for a study of blood T cell repertoires in COVID-19. Study information: The study drew acute and convalescent COVID-19 samples from the United States, Italy and Spain. PBMCs, B-cell-depleted T cells, or T cells provided the cDNA or gDNA that made up the material.

There are 17 residues in the CDR3. V was pared by 1 base and J by 3 bases, with 19 bases between. Germline lookup yields CDR1 SGHTA and CDR2 FQGNSA. In the study's own analysis: Amplification with reference gene primers provided the estimates of nucleated cell counts. Sequenced by immunoSEQ multiplex PCR; TCRdb stores in-frame clones only, minus some. The V and J calls and clone size were taken over from that table, and D and trimming were inferred from the DNA. The sample contains 250,000 to 350,000 clones, roughly nine tenths of which appear only once. The chain combines TRBV7-2 with TRBJ2-7; weak D call: TRBD2 (5 bases). The sequencing sample was made of peripheral blood. The sequence was collected from a woman between 50 and 59 years old who had recovered from COVID-19. This chain's CDR3 is CASSLGVRAPDYYEQYF. The CDR3 bases are TGTGCCAGCAGCTTAGGTGTCCGGGCGCCAGACTACTACGAGCAGTACTTC.